This T cell receptor beta chain was sequenced in a study of blood T cell repertoires in COVID-19. Original processing notes: Reference gene primer amplification gave nucleated cell count estimates. Profiling relied on immunoSEQ multiplex PCR, and the TCRdb table lists in-frame clones only, not all of them. V, J and clone size derive from that table, while D and trimming were established from the DNA sequence. The table shows tens of thousands of clones, with about 81% occurring only once. CDR3 size: 16 residues. V was pared by 1 base and J by 2 bases, with 6 bases of the junction left unmatched. Germline assignment: CDR1 MGHRA and CDR2 YSYEKL.

Source material: peripheral blood. This rearrangement joins TRBV4-1 to TRBJ2-5, with 8 bases aligning to TRBD2. The clonotype was recovered from a man older than 75 with acute or convalescent COVID-19. CDR3 DNA: TGCGCCAGCAGCCAAGGGCGCGGGGGGCATCAAGAGACCCAGTACTTC. This gives the protein CASSQGRGGHQETQYF.